What follows are 9 T cell receptor beta chains derived from one specimen sequenced in a study of high-grade serous ovarian cancer treatment subgroups. Sequencing used immunoSEQ multiplex PCR; TCRdb keeps in-frame clones, though not all of them. Among about 2,500 clones listed, approximately 81% were seen once. The tumor samples were collected prior to definitive surgery or chemotherapy. Sample: tumor tissue. The receptors were sampled from a human donor with high-grade serous ovarian cancer.

The chain uses TRBV9 and TRBJ2-3; 14 bases align to TRBD2. This CDR3 is built from 21 residues. V dropped 0 bases and J dropped 0; count of bases not matched to a gene: 12. Germline V lookup: CDR1 SGDLS, CDR2 YYNGEE. The CDR3 protein is CASSVDGGLAGVRSSTDTQYF. In DNA, the CDR3 is TGTGCCAGCAGCGTAGATGGGGGACTAGCGGGGGTACGTTCTAGCACAGATACGCAGTATTTT.

The rearrangement joins TRBV7-9 to TRBJ2-3; D may match TRBD1 or TRBD2 (5 bases each). The CDR3 consists of 18 residues. Germline loops: CDR1 SEHNR, CDR2 FQNEAQ (reference sequence). V was cut by 5 bases and J by 1 base, with 22 bases left in between. The CDR3 region is CASSPSPGTQRGTDTQYF. The CDR3, as DNA: TGTGCCAGCAGCCCTTCCCCCGGGACCCAGCGCGGCACAGATACGCAGTATTTT.

The chain has TRBV4-1 and TRBJ2-5, with a possible D match to TRBD2 (6 bases). With 1 base removed from V and 7 bases from J, the gap between germline ends came to 10 bases. The CDR3 is 13 amino acids. Germline-derived CDR1 and CDR2 are MGHRA and YSYEKL. The CDR3 here is CASSQGGVGTQYF. CDR3 DNA: TGCGCCAGCAGCCAAGGGGGGGTCGGGACCCAGTACTTC.

This clone was seen a handful of times. The rearrangement links TRBV6-1 to TRBJ2-2; 7 bases map to TRBD2. Germline CDR1 MNHNS, CDR2 SASEGT. This CDR3 contains 13 residues. V trimming: 3 bases; J trimming: 7 bases; junction bases outside the gene matches: 2. The CDR3, as DNA: TGTGCCAGCAGTGATGCGGGGGACGGGGAGCTGTTTTTT. Translating it yields CASSDAGDGELFF.

In nucleotides, the CDR3 is TGCGCCAGCAGCTACCAGGTGACTAGCGGGCCCACAGATACGCAGTATTTT. Protein product: CASSYQVTSGPTDTQYF. The V call is TRBV5-1, the J call TRBJ2-3, with TRBD2 identical over 10 bases. After removal of 3 bases from V and 2 bases from J, the junction contained 9 bases not matched to a gene. CDR1 is SGHRS, CDR2 YFSETQ, per germline. There are 17 residues in the CDR3.

This clone was counted between two and nine times. This sequence joins TRBV11-2 and TRBJ2-1; TRBD2 might be the D (6 bases). Between the trimmed V and J ends, which lost 5 bases and 4 bases, there was a span of 21 bases. From germline, CDR1 is SGHAT and CDR2 FQNNGV. The CDR3 sequence is 17 residues long. The chain's CDR3 is CASSGPPLALEYNEQFF. The CDR3 DNA is TGTGCCAGCAGCGGACCCCCCCTAGCGTTGGAATACAATGAGCAGTTCTTC.

This clone has a single count. This CDR3 is also generated by other DNA sequences in the sample. The V call is TRBV27, the J call TRBJ2-2, with 16 bases identical to TRBD2. In germline, CDR1 is MNHEY, CDR2 SMNVEV (reference sequence). The ends lost 8 bases at V and 8 bases at J; junction bases unmatched: 2. This CDR3 has 14 amino acids. The chain's CDR3 is CASGTSGGGGELFF. CDR3 in DNA: TGTGCCAGCGGGACTAGCGGGGGGGGAGGGGAGCTGTTTTTT.

A note on this clone: Within the sample, other DNA sequences also encode this same CDR3. The gene calls are TRBV27 and TRBJ1-2; 7 nucleotides match TRBD1. J gave up 8 bases and V 3 bases, and 9 bases lay outside the gene matches. This CDR3 is 14 amino acids long. Germline V gene lookup returns CDR1 MNHEY and CDR2 SMNVEV (reference sequence). The CDR3 nucleotides are TGTGCCAGCAGTTTTGGGGGACAGTCCTACGGCTACACCTTC. It encodes CASSFGGQSYGYTF.

This clone was counted between two and nine times. V is TRBV2 and J is TRBJ2-3; D uncertain. The CDR3 spans 10 residues. In germline, CDR1 is SNHLY, CDR2 FYNNEI. V lost 7 bases and J 10 bases, leaving 9 bases between the germline ends. In DNA form, the CDR3 reads TGTGCCAGCACAGAACTTGCGCAGTATTTT. This gives the protein CASTELAQYF. Drawing the rest from reference TRBV2 and TRBJ2-3, the complete variable domain is EPEVTQTPSHQVTQMGQEVILRCVPISNHLYFYWYRQILGQKVEFLVSFYNNEISEKSEIFDDQFSVERPDGSNFTLKIRSTKLEDSAMYFCASTELAQYFGPGTRLTVL.